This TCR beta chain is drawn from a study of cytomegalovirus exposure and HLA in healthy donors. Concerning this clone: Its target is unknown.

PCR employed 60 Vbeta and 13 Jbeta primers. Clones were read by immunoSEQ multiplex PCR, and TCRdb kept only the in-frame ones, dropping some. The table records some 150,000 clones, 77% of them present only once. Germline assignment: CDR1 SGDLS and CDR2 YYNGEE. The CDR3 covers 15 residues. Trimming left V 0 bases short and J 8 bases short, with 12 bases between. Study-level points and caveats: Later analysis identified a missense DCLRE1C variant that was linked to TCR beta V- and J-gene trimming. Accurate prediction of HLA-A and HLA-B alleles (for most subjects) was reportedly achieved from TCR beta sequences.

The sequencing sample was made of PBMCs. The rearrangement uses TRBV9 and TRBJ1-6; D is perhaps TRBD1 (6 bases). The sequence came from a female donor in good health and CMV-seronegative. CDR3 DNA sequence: TGTGCCAGCAGCGTAGTAAGTGACAGGCATTCACCCCTCCACTTT. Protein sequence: CASSVVSDRHSPLHF.